A single T cell receptor beta chain is shown here with its context. This sample was taken from a study of blood T cell repertoires in COVID-19. Study-level information: Material from acute and convalescent COVID-19 was sourced from the United States, Italy and Spain. T cells, B-cell-depleted T cells, or PBMCs provided the cDNA or gDNA that served as material.

In the authors' methods: Counts of nucleated cells, estimated from reference gene primer amplification, were obtained. Libraries were prepared by immunoSEQ multiplex PCR; TCRdb keeps only in-frame clonotypes and omits some of them. For V, J and clone size, that table is used; D and trimming come from the DNA. The sample yields some 330,000 clones, roughly 91% seen once. The TCR sequence derives from a young woman with COVID-19, enrolled during active disease. The sample was peripheral blood.

The CDR3 region has the DNA TGCGCCAGCAGCCCGGCGGGACAGGGGGTCTCTGGGGCCAACGTCCTGACTTTC. Protein product: CASSPAGQGVSGANVLTF. The V call is TRBV5-1, the J call TRBJ2-6, with TRBD1 matching 11 bases. The CDR3 length is 18 residues. The V and J ends lost 4 bases and 0 bases, in that order; junction bases with no gene match: 6. The germline V gene has CDR1 SGHRS and CDR2 YFSETQ.